One sample yielded the 21 T cell receptor beta chains listed below, sequenced in a study of shared clonotypes between healthy human individuals. Sequenced by immunoSEQ multiplex PCR; TCRdb stores in-frame clones only, minus some. The table shows 95,000 to 120,000 clones, with about two thirds occurring only once. What was sequenced was memory CD8+ T cells sorted from blood. Subset reported: CD45RO+ cells pooled with CCR7-negative TemRA cells. The source of these receptors is a woman aged 25 to 39 in good health.

On this clone: Other nucleotide sequences in the sample specify the same CDR3. V usage is TRBV28 and J usage is TRBJ1-1; D gene ambiguous. The CDR3 is made up of 13 amino acids. The germline V gene has CDR1 MDHEN and CDR2 SYDVKM. V gave up 2 bases and J gave up 1 base, with 5 bases separating them. CDR3 in DNA: TGTGCCAGCAGTTTAATAGGGAACACTGAAGCTTTCTTT. Protein: CASSLIGNTEAFF. Full variable domain (rest looked up from reference TRBV28 and TRBJ1-1): DVKVTQSSRYLVKRTGEKVFLECVQDMDHENMFWYRQDPGLGLRLIYFSYDVKMKEKGDIPEGYSVSREKKERFSLILESASTNQTSMYLCASSLIGNTEAFFGQGTRLTVV.

The rearrangement joins TRBV6-1 to TRBJ1-4; D gene ambiguous. Germline loops: CDR1 MNHNS, CDR2 SASEGT. Deletions cut 3 bases from V and 12 bases from J, with 17 bases between. CDR3 length: 14 residues. DNA of the CDR3: TGTGCCAGCAGTGACGGATTTGCGGGAAAGGAACTGTTTTTT. Its protein is CASSDGFAGKELFF.

The chain couples TRBV6-5 to TRBJ1-2; D is undetermined. V was pared by 6 bases and J by 5 bases, with 13 bases between. This CDR3 spans 13 amino acids. The V gene's germline CDR1 is MNHEY and CDR2 SVGAGI. The CDR3 region has the DNA TGTGCCAGCAGGGCGGACGGCGTATATGGCTACACCTTC. Amino acid sequence: CASRADGVYGYTF.

The chain has TRBV4-1 and TRBJ2-2, with a tentative D call TRBD1 (5 bases). The CDR3 sequence is 15 residues long. Per the germline V gene, CDR1 is MGHRA and CDR2 is YSYEKL. Trimming took off 4 bases at V and 0 bases at J, with 9 bases between the two ends. The CDR3 region is CASSPWTSNTGELFF. CDR3 coding DNA: TGCGCCAGCAGCCCCTGGACATCGAACACCGGGGAGCTGTTTTTT.

This clone was picked up many times. This chain connects TRBV25-1 to TRBJ2-1; D may be TRBD1 (5 bases). Germline CDR1 and CDR2: MGHDK and SYGVNS. V was clipped by 8 bases and J by 6 bases, with 5 bases between them. This CDR3 comprises 10 residues. This CDR3 reads CASQGNEQFF. CDR3 coding DNA: TGTGCCAGCCAGGGCAATGAGCAGTTCTTC. The full variable domain, rest sourced from reference TRBV25-1 and TRBJ2-1, is EADIYQTPRYLVIGTGKKITLECSQTMGHDKMYWYQQDPGMELHLIHYSYGVNSTEKGDLSSESTVSRIRTEHFPLTLESARPSHTSQYLCASQGNEQFFGPGTRLTVL.

This clone has just one count. V usage is TRBV4-1 and J usage is TRBJ1-4; D gene uncertain. This CDR3 is 14 amino acids long. V was cut by 4 bases and J by 4 bases, with 10 bases left in between. Germline-derived CDR1 and CDR2 are MGHRA and YSYEKL. CDR3 coding DNA: TGCGCCAGCAGCCTAACACGGCTTAATGAAAAACTGTTTTTT. Protein: CASSLTRLNEKLFF.

The V and J genes are TRBV23-1 and TRBJ1-1, with D possibly matching TRBD1 (5 bases). Being an ORF, TRBV23-1 has a function that is uncertain. The CDR3 runs 8 residues. V was pared by 9 bases and J by 11 bases, with 7 bases between. The CDR3 DNA is TGCGCCAGTAGGGGCGCTTTCTTT. Translation gives CASRGAFF.

CDR3 residues: CASATGPPPNYEQYF. The CDR3 DNA reads as TGTGCCAGCGCTACCGGACCACCCCCGAACTACGAGCAGTACTTC. The rearrangement links TRBV19 to TRBJ2-7; unclear D gene. V lost 9 bases and J 3 bases, leaving 21 bases between the germline ends. CDR1 LNHDA and CDR2 SQIVND come from the germline V gene (reference sequence). The CDR3 has 15 residues.

This clone was counted between two and nine times. The rearrangement uses TRBV27 and TRBJ2-2, with TRBD2 identical over 11 bases. The CDR3 is made up of 14 amino acids. The trim removed 5 bases at V and 6 bases at J, leaving 2 bases unmatched. Germline CDR1 MNHEY, CDR2 SMNVEV (reference sequence). The DNA for the CDR3 is TGTGCCAGCAGTACGGGACTAGCGGCCGGGGAGCTGTTTTTT. Amino acids: CASSTGLAAGELFF.

The chain employs TRBV7-3 and TRBJ2-1; D is uncertain. V was shortened by 10 bases and J by 5 bases, with 12 bases between the two germline ends. Per the germline V gene, CDR1 is SGHTA and CDR2 is FQGTGA. This CDR3 has 12 residues. CDR3 nucleotide sequence: TGTGCCATCAGACGGCCTAACAATGAGCAGTTCTTC. Residues: CAIRRPNNEQFF.

This chain uses TRBV29-1 with TRBJ2-7; unclear D gene. Per the germline V gene, CDR1 is SQVTM and CDR2 is ANQGSEA. Trimming cost V 0 bases and J 0 bases, with 6 bases left between them. The CDR3 sequence is 13 residues long. The CDR3 loop is CSVEDTTSYEQYF. In nucleotides, the CDR3 is TGCAGCGTTGAAGACACTACCTCCTACGAGCAGTACTTC.

V usage is TRBV7-9 and J usage is TRBJ2-7; 7 positions match TRBD1. V shed 5 bases and J 5 bases; nucleotides not matched to a gene: 18. The germline gives CDR1 SEHNR, CDR2 FQNEAQ (reference sequence). The CDR3 contains 17 residues. CDR3: CASSPPAVGTVLHEQYF. DNA of the CDR3: TGTGCCAGCAGCCCCCCAGCAGTCGGGACAGTTCTCCACGAGCAGTACTTC.

The chain links TRBV20-1 to TRBJ2-1; D is ambiguous. Germline-derived CDR1 and CDR2 are DFQATT and SNEGSKA (reference sequence). The CDR3 sequence is 11 residues long. V was shortened by 6 bases and J by 6 bases, with 9 bases between the two germline ends. CDR3 in amino acids: CSAPLVNEQFF. The CDR3 DNA reads as TGCAGTGCCCCCCTCGTCAATGAGCAGTTCTTC.

The J gene is TRBJ2-7, the V gene TRBV7-6; 8 bases match TRBD2. The germline CDR1 and CDR2 sequences are SGHVS and FNYEAQ. V shed 4 bases, J shed 7 bases, and the junction held 6 bases outside the gene matches. There are 13 residues in the CDR3. CDR3 sequence (DNA): TGTGCCAGCAGCTGGGACACGGGGGGGGAGCAGTACTTC. Protein sequence: CASSWDTGGEQYF.

The chain links TRBV29-1 to TRBJ1-2; tentatively, D is TRBD1 (5 bases). The germline V gene has CDR1 SQVTM and CDR2 ANQGSEA. Trimming took 7 bases from V and 8 from J, leaving 17 bases between them. This CDR3 spans 12 amino acids. The CDR3 DNA is TGCAGCGCCCCTGTAGGGGTGGGAGGCTACACCTTC. The encoded protein is CSAPVGVGGYTF. Combining the CDR3 with reference TRBV29-1 and TRBJ1-2 gives the whole variable domain SAVISQKPSRDICQRGTSLTIQCQVDSQVTMMFWYRQQPGQSLTLIATANQGSEATYESGFVIDKFPISRPNLTFSTLTVSNMSPEDSSIYLCSAPVGVGGYTFGSGTRLTVV.

This chain uses TRBV10-2 with TRBJ2-1, with a tentative D call TRBD2 (5 bases). This CDR3 is built from 16 residues. From germline, CDR1 is WSHSY and CDR2 SAAADI. V was cut by 3 bases and J by 0 bases, with 12 bases left in between. The CDR3 DNA reads TGCGCCAGCAGTGAAATCGAGGGAAGCTCCTACAATGAGCAGTTCTTC. Its translation: CASSEIEGSSYNEQFF.

The chain joins TRBV27 to TRBJ2-6, with a tentative D call TRBD1 (6 bases). The CDR3 is 16 residues long. Germline CDR1 is MNHEY and CDR2 is SMNVEV (reference sequence). V was pared by 4 bases and J by 2 bases, with 12 bases between. The CDR3 region has the DNA TGTGCCAGCAGTTGCCTAACAGGGACTGGGGCCAACGTCCTGACTTTC. Its translation is CASSCLTGTGANVLTF.

This sequence joins TRBV9 and TRBJ2-7, with TRBD2 matching over 7 bases. Losses at the gene ends were 4 bases for V and 6 bases for J; bases not matched to a gene: 10. The CDR3 covers 14 residues. Germline CDR1 and CDR2: SGDLS and YYNGEE. The CDR3 DNA reads as TGTGCCAGCAGCTTCGGGGACTATAGGGGCGAGCAGTACTTC. It encodes CASSFGDYRGEQYF.

This clone was seen a few times. A much larger clonotype is one base distant, so this may be a read error. The rearrangement joins TRBV25-1 to TRBJ1-5, with D perhaps matching TRBD1 (5 bases). Per the germline V gene, CDR1 is MGHDK and CDR2 is SYGVNS. The CDR3 contains 13 residues. Trimming stripped 4 bases from V and 2 bases from J, with 6 bases between. CDR3 loop: CASSVQGNQPQHF. Here the CDR3 DNA reads TGTGCCAGCAGTGTACAGGGCAATCAGCCCCAGCATTTT.

This clone appeared a few times. Within the sample, other DNA sequences also encode this same CDR3. The DNA for the CDR3 is TGTGCCAGCAGCGTGGGAGGGGACTATGGCTACACCTTC. Its protein product is CASSVGGDYGYTF. This chain uses TRBV9 with TRBJ1-2, with D perhaps matching TRBD1 (5 bases). This CDR3 has 13 amino acids. Germline CDR1 and CDR2: SGDLS and YYNGEE. The V end was cut by 2 bases, the J end by 3 bases, with 8 bases between.

The gene calls are TRBV6-5 and TRBJ2-5; D is unresolved. CDR3 length equals 16 residues. V shed 1 base and J shed 2 bases, with 14 bases lying between them. Germline V gene data show CDR1 as MNHEY and CDR2 as SVGAGI. CDR3 nucleotides: TGTGCCAGCAGTTACTTTATAACGGCTCTACAAGAGACCCAGTACTTC. Residues: CASSYFITALQETQYF.